The rows below give T cell receptor beta chains drawn from one sample of a study of cytomegalovirus exposure and HLA in healthy donors. Assay: immunoSEQ multiplex PCR; the TCRdb copy retains only in-frame clones and omits some. Here the sample spans 240,000 or so clones, roughly 82% being singletons. Sequencing was carried out using PBMCs. The receptors here all came from a woman in her thirties or forties in good health and CMV-seropositive. The CDR3 runs from the conserved cysteine through the conserved F or W. The D gene is left open where the match is weak. Size is omitted from some rows. Given values are once, few, many or a class for expanded clones.

j_gene | d_gene | v_gene | abundance | CDR3nt | CDR3aa
TRBJ1-1 | - | TRBV5-6 | once | TGTGCCAGCAGCTTGGTCGGGGTTACTGAAGCTTTCTTT | CASSLVGVTEAFF
TRBJ1-1 | TRBD1 | TRBV30 | - | TGTGCCTGGAGCCGTCCCGGGACAGGGAGCGCTGAAGCTTTCTTT | CAWSRPGTGSAEAFF
TRBJ2-5 | TRBD2 | TRBV7-2 | - | TGTGCCAGCAGCGCCGGACTAGCATTGCAAGAGACCCAGTACTTC | CASSAGLALQETQYF
TRBJ1-2 | - | TRBV10-3 | - | TGTGCCATCAGTGAGGGGGCGAGGGGCTACACCTTC | CAISEGARGYTF
TRBJ1-1 | TRBD1 | TRBV16 | few | TGTGCCAGCAGCCCCTCGGCAGGGGGGCCGAACACTGAAGCTTTCTTT | CASSPSAGGPNTEAFF
TRBJ2-3 | TRBD2 | TRBV11-2 | - | TGTGCCAGCAGCTTAGGGAGAGCGGGAGCACAGTATTTT | CASSLGRAGAQYF
TRBJ2-5 | TRBD1 | TRBV7-2 | - | TGTGCCAGCAGCTTAGGCAGGGGGAGATGGGAGACCCAGTACTTC | CASSLGRGRWETQYF
TRBJ2-3 | TRBD2 | TRBV11-2 | - | TGTGCCAGCAGCTCACCCGGAGGCGGGAGGACAGATACGCAGTATTTT | CASSSPGGGRTDTQYF
TRBJ1-2 | - | TRBV7-9 | - | TGTGCCAGCAGCTCCACGACAGGAGCTGGCTACACCTTC | CASSSTTGAGYTF
TRBJ2-2 | TRBD2 | TRBV7-9 | - | TGTGCCAGCAGCTTAGGACTAGCGAGGAACACCGGGGAGCTGTTTTTT | CASSLGLARNTGELFF
TRBJ2-7 | TRBD1 | TRBV10-3 | - | TGTGCCATCGAACAGGGGTCAACCTACGAGCAGTACTTC | CAIEQGSTYEQYF
TRBJ1-6 | - | TRBV19 | - | TGTGCCAGTAGCGTGCAAGCTCCTGGTTCACCCCTCCACTTT | CASSVQAPGSPLHF
TRBJ2-7 | TRBD1 | TRBV10-3 | - | TGTGCCATCAGACCGGGACAGGGGTCCTACGAGCAGTACTTC | CAIRPGQGSYEQYF
TRBJ1-1 | - | TRBV18 | - | TGTGCCAGCTCACCGGGGGGAAACACTGAAGCTTTCTTT | CASSPGGNTEAFF
TRBJ2-7 | TRBD1 | TRBV2 | once | TGTGCCAGCAGCGAACAGACAGGGAGCACCTACGAGCAGTACTTC | CASSEQTGSTYEQYF
TRBJ1-4 | - | TRBV27 | - | TGTGCCAGCAGTTTGAGAGGGCTCCTCACTAATGAAAAACTGTTTTTT | CASSLRGLLTNEKLFF
TRBJ1-2 | - | TRBV4-3 | - | TGCGCCAGCAGCCAAGATACTTCGCGGGGAACCTATGGCTACACCTTC | CASSQDTSRGTYGYTF
TRBJ2-1 | TRBD1 | TRBV7-3 | - | TGTGCCAGCAGCCCAAGGACAGGGTATAACAATGAGCAGTTCTTC | CASSPRTGYNNEQFF
TRBJ2-2 | - | TRBV11-1 | - | TGTGCCAGCGGCCCTCGGGTGAACACCGGGGAGCTGTTTTTT | CASGPRVNTGELFF
TRBJ2-2 | TRBD2 | TRBV27 | - | TGTGCCAGCAGTGCGGGACTAGCGGTGAACACCGGGGAGCTGTTTTTT | CASSAGLAVNTGELFF
TRBJ2-2 | TRBD2 | TRBV7-6 | few | TGTGCCAGCACCCCTAGCGGGGGGGCTGACGGGGAGCTGTTTTTT | CASTPSGGADGELFF
TRBJ2-7 | TRBD2 | TRBV30 | few | TGTGCCTGGAGTGTGGCGGGAGGGTACGAGCAGTACTTC | CAWSVAGGYEQYF
TRBJ1-5 | - | TRBV7-9 | once | TGTGCCAGCAGCTTAGAAGGTAGCAATCAGCCCCAGCACTTT | CASSLEGSNQPQHF
TRBJ1-1 | TRBD1 | TRBV25-1 | - | TGTGCCAGCAGTGAACAGGGGGCGACTGAAGCTTTCTTT | CASSEQGATEAFF
TRBJ2-1 | - | TRBV27 | - | TGTGCCAGCAGTTACTCGACGGGGGACAATGAGCAGTTCTTC | CASSYSTGDNEQFF
TRBJ2-1 | TRBD2 | TRBV5-1 | once | TGCGCCAGCAGCCCCGGGACTAGCGGAGACAATGAGCAGTTCTTC | CASSPGTSGDNEQFF
TRBJ2-3 | - | TRBV4-3 | - | TGCGCCAGCAGCCAAGATTTGGACCAGGGGTCAGATACGCAGTATTTT | CASSQDLDQGSDTQYF
TRBJ2-2 | - | TRBV2 | - | TGTGCCAGCAGGGGTGACGTTGGTCAGGGGGGCTTCGGGAACACCGGGGAGCTGTTTTTT | CASRGDVGQGGFGNTGELFF
TRBJ2-5 | - | TRBV7-2 | - | TGTGCCAGCAGCCTCTCCGGGTCACAGGAAGGGGCCCAGTACTTC | CASSLSGSQEGAQYF
TRBJ2-7 | - | TRBV28 | - | TGTGCCAGCAGGACCGGAGCGGGACACACCTACGAGCAGTACTTC | CASRTGAGHTYEQYF
TRBJ1-1 | - | TRBV2 | - | TGTGCCAGCAGTGAAGCTCGGGGGACCACTGAAGCTTTCTTT | CASSEARGTTEAFF
TRBJ1-2 | - | TRBV2 | - | TGTGCCAGCAAGCAGGCCTATGGCTACACCTTC | CASKQAYGYTF
TRBJ2-7 | TRBD1 | TRBV4-1 | - | TGCGCCAGCAGCCCGGGACAGGGGGACTACGAGCAGTACTTC | CASSPGQGDYEQYF
TRBJ2-6 | - | TRBV5-3 | - | TGTGCCAGAAGCCTCAGAGGAGGGGATCCTTCTGGGGCCAACGTCCTGACTTTC | CARSLRGGDPSGANVLTF
TRBJ2-4 | - | TRBV5-5 | - | TGTGCCAGCAGCTTGTTTGAGGAGGGCATTCAGTACTTC | CASSLFEEGIQYF
TRBJ2-5 | - | TRBV7-2 | once | TGTGCCAGCAGCTTACATCGGGGGTCACAAGAGACCCAGTACTTC | CASSLHRGSQETQYF
TRBJ2-3 | TRBD2 | TRBV9 | - | TGTGCCAGCAGCGTTGGGACTAGCGGGAGATCAGATACGCAGTATTTT | CASSVGTSGRSDTQYF
TRBJ2-2 | - | TRBV5-6 | - | TGTGCCAGCAGCCCGCGTGCGAACACCGGGGAGCTGTTTTTT | CASSPRANTGELFF
TRBJ2-7 | - | TRBV10-3 | once | TGTGCCATCAGGCAGAAAGACTACGAGCAGTACTTC | CAIRQKDYEQYF
TRBJ1-5 | - | TRBV5-5 | - | TGTGCCAGCGCCTCACAGGGAGATAAAAATCAGCCCCAGCATTTT | CASASQGDKNQPQHF
TRBJ1-4 | TRBD1 | TRBV30 | - | TGTGCCTGGAGTGTACAGGGACAGTGGAATGAAAAACTGTTTTTT | CAWSVQGQWNEKLFF
TRBJ2-3 | - | TRBV10-3 | - | TGTGCCATCAGTGAGTCCCAGCGGAGCACAGATACGCAGTATTTT | CAISESQRSTDTQYF
TRBJ2-2 | TRBD2 | TRBV10-3 | - | TGTGCCATCAGGCCCGGACTAGCGGGGGACGGGAACACCGGGGAGCTGTTTTTT | CAIRPGLAGDGNTGELFF
TRBJ2-7 | - | TRBV7-6 | - | TGTGCCAGCAGCATAGCGGGACAGAGTTCACCCTACGAGCAGTACTTC | CASSIAGQSSPYEQYF
TRBJ2-5 | - | TRBV5-6 | - | TGTGCCAGCAGCTCGGCCCCGGGATCGGAGACCCAGTACTTC | CASSSAPGSETQYF
TRBJ2-3 | - | TRBV21-1 | - | TGTGCCAGCAGCAAAGAATTAACTAGCGGGAGGCTCCCAGATACGCAGTATTTT | CASSKELTSGRLPDTQYF
TRBJ1-1 | TRBD1 | TRBV5-1 | once | TGCGCCAGCAGCTTGGGCGTTAACAGGGGGAACACTGAAGCTTTCTTT | CASSLGVNRGNTEAFF
TRBJ2-1 | TRBD1 | TRBV13 | once | TGTGCCAGCAGCTTCCGGGACAGGGCAAACAATGAGCAGTTCTTC | CASSFRDRANNEQFF
TRBJ2-4 | TRBD1 | TRBV30 | - | TGTGCCTGGAGTGAAGACAGGGTTTTAGCCAAAAACATTCAGTACTTC | CAWSEDRVLAKNIQYF
TRBJ2-1 | TRBD2 | TRBV5-1 | few | TGCGCCAGCAGCTTGTCTAGCGGTTACAATGAGCAGTTCTTC | CASSLSSGYNEQFF
TRBJ2-5 | - | TRBV6-1 | - | TGTGCCAGCAGTGAGGTTGGCAGTCAAGAGACCCAGTACTTC | CASSEVGSQETQYF
TRBJ2-5 | - | TRBV6-4 | - | TGTGCCAGTTCCAGGGATTTGGGAGAGACCCAGTACTTC | CASSRDLGETQYF
TRBJ2-5 | TRBD1 | TRBV7-9 | - | TGTGCCAGCAGCTTAGGACAGGGAATAGAGACCCAGTACTTC | CASSLGQGIETQYF
TRBJ2-2 | TRBD1 | TRBV7-2 | - | TGTGCCAGCAGCTTAAACAGGGGCTTGTACACCGGGGAGCTGTTTTTT | CASSLNRGLYTGELFF